These 7 T cell receptor beta chains originate from one sample sequenced in a study of Graves' ophthalmopathy and Graves' hyperthyroidism (dated by TCRdb to between 2017 and 2018). Sequencing was performed on an Illumina HiSeq 2000. For repertoire sequencing, the TCR beta CDR3 regions were amplified from RNA transcripts. HTBI primers and the Qiagen OneStep RT-PCR kit were used in a first-round RT-PCR, which was followed by a second-round multiplex PCR, size selection and purification. TCRdb reprocessing: public reads trimmed at Q25 with fastp, clones called with MiXCR, in-frame beta chains kept. Identical CDR3 proteins give one entry, which carries the most common genes and DNA. Present in this sample are 1 million to 1.3 million distinct CDR3 sequences, roughly two fifths of which were seen just once. The ten largest clonotypes hold roughly 10% of the sample. Input material: peripheral blood or thyroid tissue (not recorded which). These receptors were obtained from an adult man with Graves' hyperthyroidism.

On this clonotype itself: A much larger clone sits a single nucleotide away, making a read error possible. V usage is TRBV7-9 and J usage is TRBJ1-5, with D uncertain. The CDR3 contains 13 residues. Germline-derived CDR1 and CDR2 are SEHNR and FQNEAQ (reference sequence). V lost 1 base and J 8 bases, leaving 9 bases between the germline ends. The chain's CDR3 is CASSLDLAEPQHF. The CDR3 DNA sequence: TGTGCCAGCAGCTTAGACTTGGCAGAGCCCCAGCATTTT.

This clonotype was detected a few times. The rearrangement uses TRBV9 and TRBJ2-7; unclear D gene. V was clipped by 4 bases and J by 3 bases, with 17 bases between them. The CDR3 contains 15 residues. Germline CDR1 is SGDLS and CDR2 is YYNGEE. CDR3 DNA: TGTGCCAGCAGCCGGATAGGCATGCCGATCTACGAGCAGTACTTC. This codes for CASSRIGMPIYEQYF.

The chain recombines TRBV15 with TRBJ1-5; D perhaps matches TRBD1 (5 bases). The CDR3 has 16 amino acids. Germline loops: CDR1 LNHNV, CDR2 YYDKDF (reference sequence). V dropped 0 bases and J dropped 7 bases, with 16 bases sitting between them. The CDR3 sequence: CATSRDQGEGLQPQHF. DNA of the CDR3: TGTGCCACCAGCAGAGATCAAGGGGAAGGGCTACAGCCCCAGCATTTT. The complete variable domain, with remaining parts taken from reference TRBV15 and TRBJ1-5, reads DAMVIQNPRYQVTQFGKPVTLSCSQTLNHNVMYWYQQKSSQAPKLLFHYYDKDFNNEADTPDNFQSRRPNTSFCFLDIRSPGLGDTAMYLCATSRDQGEGLQPQHFGDGTRLSIL.

The J gene is TRBJ1-4, the V gene TRBV6-5; 11 nucleotides line up with TRBD1. The length of the CDR3 is 16 residues. The J segment lost 7 bases and the V segment lost 5 bases, leaving 9 bases of the junction unmatched. Germline V gives CDR1 MNHEY, CDR2 SVGAGI. The CDR3 is CASSEKTGTGGEKLFF. The CDR3 DNA reads TGTGCCAGCAGTGAGAAAACCGGGACAGGGGGTGAAAAACTGTTTTTT.

This clonotype appeared once. Possible read error: a much larger clone is one base away. J is TRBJ2-7 and V is TRBV7-2; TRBD1 agrees at 7 bases. CDR3 length: 12 residues. The germline V gene encodes CDR1 SGHTA and CDR2 FQGNSA. For the CDR3, the DNA is TGTGCCAGCAGTTTGCAGGGGGTCGAGCAGCACTTC. Amino acids: CASSLQGVEQHF. Supplemented by reference TRBV7-2 and TRBJ2-7, the full variable domain reads GAGVSQSPSNKVTEKGKDVELRCDPISGHTALYWYRQSLGQGLEFLIYFQGNSAPDKSGLPSDRFSAERTGGSVSTLTIQRTQQEDSAVYLCASSLQGVEQHFGPGTRLTVT.

V and J are TRBV19 and TRBJ1-2; no definite D call. The V and J ends lost 3 bases and 3 bases respectively, with 14 bases between them. Germline-derived CDR1 and CDR2 are LNHDA and SQIVND (reference sequence). This CDR3 spans 15 amino acids. The CDR3 is CASSITLSLDYGYTF. In nucleotides, the CDR3 is TGTGCCAGTAGTATCACCCTCTCTCTCGACTATGGCTACACCTTC.

This clonotype came up many times. The chain recombines TRBV27 with TRBJ1-2, with D hard to call. Germline loops: CDR1 MNHEY, CDR2 SMNVEV (reference sequence). This CDR3 contains 13 residues. V was trimmed by 2 bases and J by 5 bases, leaving 9 bases between them. CDR3 residues: CASSLHPSYGYTF. CDR3 nucleotides: TGTGCCAGCAGTTTACATCCATCGTATGGCTACACCTTC.